The rows below give T cell receptor beta chains drawn from one sample of a study of blood T cells in healthy people across ages. Each CDR3 protein is one row after TCRdb ran MiXCR on the 5' RACE reads. Among 850,000 to 950,000 distinct CDR3 sequences listed, more than 25% were seen once. Sequenced material: blood. These receptors all stem from an elderly woman in good health. Each CDR3 is given with its conserved first and last residue. The order of the fields is J gene, clone size, V gene, D gene, CDR3 protein, CDR3 DNA. A D gene is named only where the DNA matches it firmly. Only some rows state a clone size, as once, few, many or a class for expanded clones.

TRBJ2-1 NA TRBV6-6 TRBD1 CASSYEGASNEQFF TGTGCCAGCAGTTACGAGGGGGCATCTAATGAGCAGTTCTTC
TRBJ1-5 many TRBV10-3 TRBD1 CAISLDRANQPQHF TGTGCCATCAGCCTCGACAGGGCGAATCAGCCCCAGCATTTT
TRBJ2-7 NA TRBV24-1 NA CATSALMTENYEQYF TGTGCCACCAGTGCCTTGATGACCGAAAACTACGAGCAGTACTTC
TRBJ2-3 NA TRBV14 TRBD1 CASSPYRGTDTQYF TGTGCCAGCAGCCCTTACAGGGGGACAGATACGCAGTATTTT
TRBJ2-7 many TRBV4-1 TRBD1 CASSQATPGGSYEQYF TGCGCCAGCAGCCAGGCTACTCCAGGGGGTTCCTACGAGCAGTACTTC
TRBJ1-2 many TRBV5-1 NA CASSPSARGYTF TGCGCCAGCAGCCCTTCAGCGCGAGGCTACACCTTC
TRBJ2-1 NA TRBV27 NA CAGSLFVHNEQFF TGTGCCGGCAGCTTGTTCGTGCACAATGAGCAGTTCTTC
TRBJ1-5 few TRBV6-5 NA CASRLERAAPQHF TGTGCCAGCAGGCTCGAGAGGGCCGCGCCCCAGCATTTT
TRBJ1-6 many TRBV7-9 NA CASSRGDASPLHF TGTGCCAGCAGCCGCGGAGACGCCTCACCCCTCCACTTT
TRBJ1-6 NA TRBV10-3 NA CATRAGDGSPLHF TGTGCCACCAGAGCTGGGGATGGTTCACCCCTCCACTTT
TRBJ1-2 many TRBV12-3/TRBV12-4 NA CASSFRQGYGYTF TGTGCCAGCAGTTTTAGGCAGGGCTATGGCTACACCTTC
TRBJ1-5 NA TRBV13 NA CASSPGGGGANQPQHF TGTGCCAGCAGCCCGGGGGGCGGGGGAGCAAATCAGCCCCAGCATTTT
TRBJ1-2 few TRBV11-2 TRBD1 CASSSTRDRGSYGYTF TGTGCCAGCAGCTCAACCCGGGACAGGGGAAGCTATGGCTACACCTTC
TRBJ2-3 many TRBV5-1 NA CASSRRIVRGARDTQYF TGCGCCAGCAGCCGCCGAATAGTTCGCGGGGCGAGAGATACGCAGTATTTT
TRBJ1-2 many TRBV7-9 NA CASSYLNPFGYTF TGTGCCAGCAGCTACCTAAATCCTTTTGGCTACACCTTC
TRBJ1-1 NA TRBV4-1 NA CANSQVPGINTEAFF TGCGCCAACAGCCAAGTTCCAGGGATCAACACTGAAGCTTTCTTT
TRBJ1-2 many TRBV11-2 NA CASSPTGNLYDYGYTF TGTGCCAGCAGCCCCACAGGGAATCTGTACGACTATGGCTACACCTTC
TRBJ1-5 NA TRBV20-1 TRBD1 CSARGQGYGNQPQHF TGCAGTGCTAGGGGACAGGGGTATGGCAATCAGCCCCAGCATTTT